A single sample gave rise to the 14 T cell receptor beta chains below, sequenced in a study of T cell responses to AZD1222 COVID-19 vaccine. Clones were sequenced by immunoSEQ multiplex PCR, and TCRdb holds only the in-frame ones, with some missing. Found here are some 110,000 clones, about 87% of them singletons; the top ten hold 4.4%. This sample comprised peripheral blood, obtained on day 0 of AZD1222 vaccination. The receptor source for this set is an adult in good health.

The chain couples TRBV28 to TRBJ2-1; 9 bases match TRBD2. CDR1 MDHEN and CDR2 SYDVKM come from the germline V gene. Trimming took 8 bases from V and 4 from J; bases not matched to a gene: 6. The CDR3 runs to 14 residues. The CDR3 nucleotides read TGTGCCAGCGCGAGCCTAGCGGGATACAATGAGCAGTTCTTC. Translating it yields CASASLAGYNEQFF.

The V and J genes are TRBV7-9 and TRBJ1-1, with TRBD1 identical over 10 bases. After removal of 5 bases from V and 5 bases from J, the junction contained 5 bases not matched to a gene. Per germline, CDR1 SEHNR and CDR2 FQNEAQ (reference sequence). The CDR3 spans 14 residues. The CDR3 reads CASSTRDRGTEAFF. The CDR3 nucleotides are TGTGCCAGCAGCACCCGGGACAGGGGAACTGAAGCTTTCTTT.

This rearrangement joins TRBV6-5 to TRBJ1-2; D remains unclear. This CDR3 has 14 residues. Trimming shortened V by 0 bases and J by 6 bases, and 11 bases separated the two germline ends. The germline V gene encodes CDR1 MNHEY and CDR2 SVGAGI. CDR3 sequence (DNA): TGTGCCAGCAGTTACTCGGGAGGGAGAGATGGCTACACCTTC. Protein: CASSYSGGRDGYTF.

V is TRBV18 and J is TRBJ2-3; D possibly uses TRBD1 or TRBD2 (6 bases each). Germline V gene sequence: CDR1 KGHSH, CDR2 LQKENI. V lost 3 bases, J lost 4 bases, and 8 bases lay in between. CDR3 length: 13 amino acids. Here the CDR3 reads CASSPGGADTQYF. CDR3 bases: TGTGCCAGCTCACCGGGGGGCGCAGATACGCAGTATTTT.

This chain connects TRBV5-6 to TRBJ1-1; 11 nucleotides match TRBD1. CDR1 is SGHDT and CDR2 is YYEEEE in the germline V gene. V dropped 4 bases and J dropped 4; count of bases not matched to a gene: 6. The CDR3 is 15 residues long. CDR3 region: CASSTEGQGATEAFF. Here the CDR3 DNA reads TGTGCCAGCAGCACCGAAGGACAGGGGGCCACTGAAGCTTTCTTT.

The rearrangement joins TRBV15 to TRBJ2-1; either TRBD1 or TRBD2 may supply D (5 bases each). The CDR3 contains 17 residues. V was trimmed by 2 bases and J by 9 bases, leaving 23 bases between them. The germline gives CDR1 LNHNV, CDR2 YYDKDF (reference sequence). The CDR3 spells CATSRSQTGLRGGEQFF. The CDR3 nucleotides are TGTGCCACCAGCAGATCACAAACAGGTCTCCGGGGCGGTGAGCAGTTCTTC.

The rearrangement joins TRBV7-9 to TRBJ2-3; D is unresolved. V was shortened by 5 bases and J by 4 bases, with 10 bases between the two germline ends. Germline V lookup: CDR1 SEHNR, CDR2 FQNEAQ (reference sequence). The CDR3 totals 13 residues. CDR3 region: CASSPSSSDTQYF. CDR3 sequence (DNA): TGTGCCAGCAGCCCGAGTTCCTCAGATACGCAGTATTTT. The variable domain in full, with the rest retrieved from reference TRBV7-9 and TRBJ2-3, is DTGVSQNPRHKITKRGQNVTFRCDPISEHNRLYWYRQTLGQGPEFLTYFQNEAQLEKSRLLSDRFSAERPKGSFSTLEIQRTEQGDSAMYLCASSPSSSDTQYFGPGTRLTVL.

The chain combines TRBV6-1 with TRBJ2-1, with D uncertain. Germline values: CDR1 MNHNS, CDR2 SASEGT. This CDR3 comprises 13 residues. V shed 2 bases and J shed 7 bases, with 9 bases lying between them. The DNA of the CDR3 is TGTGCCAGCAGTGAATCGTCCAGGAATGAGCAGTTCTTC. It yields the protein CASSESSRNEQFF.

The sample holds one count of this clone. V and J are TRBV18 and TRBJ2-2, with 8 positions matching TRBD1. The CDR3 extends over 17 amino acids. The germline gives CDR1 KGHSH, CDR2 LQKENI. After removal of 2 bases from V and 1 base from J, the junction contained 6 bases not matched to a gene. The CDR3 coding sequence is TGTGCCAGCTCACCAGCCTCGGGGACAGGGAACACCGGGGAGCTGTTTTTT. Its translation: CASSPASGTGNTGELFF. The full variable domain, rest sourced from reference TRBV18 and TRBJ2-2, is NAGVMQNPRHLVRRRGQEARLRCSPMKGHSHVYWYRQLPEEGLKFMVYLQKENIIDESGMPKERFSAEFPKEGPSILRIQQVVRGDSAAYFCASSPASGTGNTGELFFGEGSRLTVL.

This chain links TRBV28 with TRBJ2-1; D is unclear. The CDR3 runs 15 residues. The germline V and J ends were trimmed by 3 bases and 2 bases, with 11 bases remaining between them. In germline, CDR1 is MDHEN, CDR2 SYDVKM. CDR3: CASSFVQVTYNEQFF. CDR3 DNA: TGTGCCAGCAGTTTCGTTCAGGTTACCTACAATGAGCAGTTCTTC. Full variable domain (missing parts from reference TRBV28 and TRBJ2-1): DVKVTQSSRYLVKRTGEKVFLECVQDMDHENMFWYRQDPGLGLRLIYFSYDVKMKEKGDIPEGYSVSREKKERFSLILESASTNQTSMYLCASSFVQVTYNEQFFGPGTRLTVL.

The J gene is TRBJ2-5, the V gene TRBV9, with a weak D call TRBD1 (5 bases). Trimming took off 3 bases at V and 5 bases at J, with 11 bases between the two ends. This CDR3 spans 13 amino acids. Germline assignment: CDR1 SGDLS and CDR2 YYNGEE. The CDR3 protein is CASSGGLGETQYF. In DNA, the CDR3 is TGTGCCAGCAGCGGGGGCTTGGGGGAGACCCAGTACTTC. The full variable domain, in which reference TRBV9 and TRBJ2-5 provide the parts outside the CDR3, is DSGVTQTPKHLITATGQRVTLRCSPRSGDLSVYWYQQSLDQGLQFLIQYYNGEERAKGNILERFSAQQFPDLHSELNLSSLELGDSALYFCASSGGLGETQYFGPGTRLLVL.

The chain combines TRBV10-3 with TRBJ2-1; 10 positions agree with TRBD1. The V and J ends lost 7 bases and 5 bases, in that order; junction bases with no gene match: 5. This CDR3 spans 14 amino acids. Per germline, CDR1 ENHRY and CDR2 SYGVKD. The CDR3 sequence: CAITRDRGDNEQFF. DNA for the CDR3: TGTGCCATCACCCGGGACAGGGGAGACAATGAGCAGTTCTTC.

The chain recombines TRBV7-9 with TRBJ2-7; unclear D gene. Trimming removed 3 bases at V and 5 bases at J, with 5 bases between. The CDR3 sequence is 11 residues long. Germline V lookup: CDR1 SEHNR, CDR2 FQNEAQ (reference sequence). The CDR3 bases are TGTGCCAGCAGCTTTATTGACGAGCAGTACTTC. This translates into CASSFIDEQYF. The complete variable domain, with remaining parts taken from reference TRBV7-9 and TRBJ2-7, reads DTGVSQNPRHKITKRGQNVTFRCDPISEHNRLYWYRQTLGQGPEFLTYFQNEAQLEKSRLLSDRFSAERPKGSFSTLEIQRTEQGDSAMYLCASSFIDEQYFGPGTRLTVT.

J is TRBJ1-2 and V is TRBV7-9; D is perhaps TRBD1 (6 bases). The CDR3 sequence is 15 residues long. Germline lookup yields CDR1 SEHNR and CDR2 FQNEAQ (reference sequence). Trimming removed 1 base at V and 4 bases at J, with 13 bases between. The CDR3 DNA reads as TGTGCCAGCAGCTTAGTTGCGGACAGTGGCTATGGCTACACCTTC. Protein product: CASSLVADSGYGYTF.